This is a list of T cell receptor beta chains from one sample in a study of tumor-infiltrating lymphocytes in oesophageal squamous cell carcinoma. TCRdb called the PCR reads again in MiXCR, with one record for every CDR3 protein. The table lists just under 20,000 distinct CDR3 sequences, around 41% of them singletons. The sequencing sample was made of normal esophageal tissue next to the tumor. The receptors originated from a male donor with esophageal squamous cell carcinoma. Both conserved end residues are part of each CDR3. D genes are given only for firm matches. Clone size, where shown, is once, few, many, or a class for clones that have expanded.

v_gene,abundance,d_gene,j_gene,CDR3nt,CDR3aa
TRBV28,once,NA,TRBJ1-5,TGTGCCAGCACTGAGGTGGGGGCGAGGGTCAATCAGCCCCAGCATTTT,CASTEVGARVNQPQHF
TRBV28,many,TRBD1,TRBJ2-7,TGTGCCAGCAGTGCGCCCGGGACAGGGGTCCACGAGCAGTACTTC,CASSAPGTGVHEQYF
TRBV5-5,many,NA,TRBJ2-5,TGTGCCAGCAGCTTTAAAGCGCGTCAAGAGACCCAGTACTTC,CASSFKARQETQYF
TRBV28,many,NA,TRBJ1-1,TGTGCCACCCTCCCCGCAGTGAACACTGAAGCTTTCTTT,CATLPAVNTEAFF
TRBV24-1,NA,TRBD2,TRBJ2-3,TGTGCCACCAGTGATTCTAGCGGGATGGCAGATACGCAGTATTTT,CATSDSSGMADTQYF
TRBV7-3,NA,TRBD2,TRBJ2-2,TGTGCCAGCAGCCCGGGACTAGCGGGGGCCCACCCGAACACCGGGGAGCTGTTTTTT,CASSPGLAGAHPNTGELFF
TRBV5-1,many,TRBD2,TRBJ2-1,TGCGCCAGCAGCTTAAGGACTAGCGGGGGAAATGAGCAGTTCTTC,CASSLRTSGGNEQFF
TRBV28,few,NA,TRBJ1-2,TGTGCCAGCAGTTTTGGGGGGGTGGGTGGCTACACCTTC,CASSFGGVGGYTF
TRBV29-1,few,NA,TRBJ2-1,TGCAGCGGAGGTGGACAGAATGAGCAGTTCTTC,CSGGGQNEQFF
TRBV6-1,medium-sized,TRBD1,TRBJ2-6,TGTGCCAGCACCTCGGAGAGGGGGCTCTCTGGGGCCAACGTCCTGACTTTC,CASTSERGLSGANVLTF
TRBV20-1,NA,NA,TRBJ2-1,TGCAGTGCTAGAGATCAGGGGGGTCCGCTTGAGCAGTTCTTC,CSARDQGGPLEQFF
TRBV7-8,NA,NA,TRBJ1-2,TGTGCCAGCAGCTCCTATGAATACCCCGGGACGGCCACGACTAAATTCTATGGCTACACCTTC,CASSSYEYPGTATTKFYGYTF
TRBV12-3/TRBV12-4,medium-sized,TRBD2,TRBJ2-5,TGTGCCAGCAGCCAGATAGCGGGAGCCCCAGAGACCCAGTACTTC,CASSQIAGAPETQYF
TRBV5-1,few,NA,TRBJ2-7,TGCGCCAGCAGCTTGGTCGGACAGCATTCCAGGAGGCCGAGCTCCTACGAGCAGTACTTC,CASSLVGQHSRRPSSYEQYF
TRBV7-2,NA,NA,TRBJ2-5,TGTGCCAGCTCCTCGGGACGGGAAGAGACCCAGTACTTC,CASSSGREETQYF
TRBV10-1,NA,TRBD2,TRBJ2-3,TGCGCCAGCGGCACGGGAGGTGTAGGTGCAGATACGCAGTATTTT,CASGTGGVGADTQYF
TRBV7-8,NA,NA,TRBJ2-7,TGTGCCAGCAGCCTAATGAACGAGCAGTACTTC,CASSLMNEQYF
TRBV12-3/TRBV12-4,NA,NA,TRBJ2-1,TGTGCCAGCAGTCCCAAGGTCGTTAGGAATGAGCAGTTCTTC,CASSPKVVRNEQFF
TRBV7-3,NA,TRBD2,TRBJ2-4,TGTGCCAGCAGCTTACGGGGGACTAGCGGGAGCATGGGGCAGTACTTC,CASSLRGTSGSMGQYF
TRBV7-3,NA,NA,TRBJ2-1,TGTGCCAGCAGCTCCGCAAAAAGCACCTACAATGAGCAGTTCTTC,CASSSAKSTYNEQFF
TRBV7-7,NA,TRBD1,TRBJ2-1,TGTGCTAGCAGCTTAACAGGGGGCCGGGGCAATGAGCAGTTCTTC,CASSLTGGRGNEQFF
TRBV11-2,NA,TRBD2,TRBJ2-1,TGTGCCAGCAGCCCTACTAGCGGGAGGGGGAATGAGCAGTTCTTC,CASSPTSGRGNEQFF
TRBV7-2,NA,TRBD2,TRBJ2-1,TGTGCCAGCAGCTACAAGCGGGAGGGCCGTTATGAGCAGTTCTTC,CASSYKREGRYEQFF
TRBV28,many,TRBD2,TRBJ2-7,TGTGCCAGCAGCCACCGTCGAGCGGGAGGCTCTGAGCAGTACTTC,CASSHRRAGGSEQYF
TRBV11-1,many,NA,TRBJ2-1,TGTGCCAGCAGCCCAGGACAGACTGGGATCGATGAGCAGTTCTTC,CASSPGQTGIDEQFF
TRBV27,NA,NA,TRBJ2-1,TGTGCCAGCAGTTTTGCCGGGGACAATGAGCAGTTCTTC,CASSFAGDNEQFF
TRBV7-3,NA,NA,TRBJ2-6,TGTGCCAGCAGCTTAAATCCCCTTGTGCAATCTGGGGCCAACGTCCTGACTTTC,CASSLNPLVQSGANVLTF
TRBV7-6,many,TRBD2,TRBJ2-7,TGTGCCAGCAGTACGAAGGCTAGCGGGATGGATGAGCAGTACTTC,CASSTKASGMDEQYF
TRBV28,many,NA,TRBJ1-2,TGTGCCAGCAGTATCCAGGGGAAGGGCTACACCTTC,CASSIQGKGYTF
TRBV7-3,NA,NA,TRBJ2-3,TGTGCCAGCAGCTTACAGGGGCGAGGAGGCACAGATACGCAGTATTTT,CASSLQGRGGTDTQYF
TRBV27,many,TRBD1,TRBJ2-1,TGTGCCAGCAGTTTTGAGGACAGGGCGTGGAATGAGCAGTTCTTC,CASSFEDRAWNEQFF
TRBV12-3/TRBV12-4,NA,NA,TRBJ2-5,TGTGCCAGCATGCGGTTCTTAGGAGAGACCCAGTACTTC,CASMRFLGETQYF
TRBV18,few,NA,TRBJ2-5,TGTGCCAGCTCACCCGGGCCCCCGGAGACCCAGTACTTC,CASSPGPPETQYF
TRBV7-2,NA,NA,TRBJ2-1,TGTGCCAGCAGCTTAGGGCTTTTGGATGAGCAGTTCTTC,CASSLGLLDEQFF
TRBV7-2,large,TRBD1,TRBJ2-5,TGTGCCAGCAGCATGGGACAGGGGTTTCGAGAGACCCAGTACTTC,CASSMGQGFRETQYF
TRBV2,few,NA,TRBJ2-1,TGTGCCAGCAGGGCCGGACAGAGGTACAATGAGCAGTTCTTC,CASRAGQRYNEQFF
TRBV6-1,NA,TRBD1,TRBJ2-1,TGTGCCAGCACCCCAGGACAGGGGTTAAATGAGCAGTTCTTC,CASTPGQGLNEQFF
TRBV7-2,few,NA,TRBJ2-7,TGTGCCAGCAGCTTTACCACTGGAGCGGATAGCTCCTACGAGCAGTACTTC,CASSFTTGADSSYEQYF
TRBV7-2,NA,NA,TRBJ2-7,TGTGCCAGCAGCTTAGTGGGGGGCTCTTACGAGCAGTACTTC,CASSLVGGSYEQYF
TRBV27,NA,NA,TRBJ2-4,TGTGCCAGCAGTTTATACGGGACACTTAACATTCAGTACTTC,CASSLYGTLNIQYF
TRBV6-1,NA,TRBD2,TRBJ2-3,TGTGCCAGCAGTGAAGCTCGGCTAGCGGGAGCCACTAGCACAGATACGCAGTATTTT,CASSEARLAGATSTDTQYF
TRBV12-3/TRBV12-4,medium-sized,TRBD1,TRBJ2-7,TGTGCCAGCAGTTTTGGGAAGGACAGGGGTCTCTACGAGCAGTACTTC,CASSFGKDRGLYEQYF
TRBV7-9,medium-sized,NA,TRBJ2-7,TGTGCCAGCAGCTCAACTTCTTTTGCCGAGCAGTACTTC,CASSSTSFAEQYF
TRBV10-3,NA,NA,TRBJ2-1,TGTGCCATCAGTGGTGGGAGCGCCTACAATGAGCAGTTCTTC,CAISGGSAYNEQFF
TRBV12-5,few,NA,TRBJ2-5,TGTGCTAGTGGTTTTCAGGGGGGGAGGTACCAAGAGACCCAGTACTTC,CASGFQGGRYQETQYF
TRBV25-1,many,TRBD2,TRBJ2-3,TGTGCCAGCAGTGATTCCGGGACTAGCGGGAGAGTAGATACGCAGTATTTT,CASSDSGTSGRVDTQYF
TRBV20-1,NA,NA,TRBJ1-2,TGCAGTGCTAGAACAGGGTTCAACTATGGCTACACCTTC,CSARTGFNYGYTF
TRBV7-6,few,NA,TRBJ2-1,TGTGCCAGCAGCAGGCGGGATTACAATGAGCAGTTCTTC,CASSRRDYNEQFF
TRBV6-1,medium-sized,TRBD1,TRBJ2-5,TGTGCCAGCAGTGACGCAGGGGGCGAAGAGACCCAGTACTTC,CASSDAGGEETQYF
TRBV7-2,NA,NA,TRBJ2-6,TGTGCCAGCAGCTTAGGGGCTCAAGGCTCTGGGGCCAACGTCCTGACTTTC,CASSLGAQGSGANVLTF
TRBV7-3,NA,NA,TRBJ2-3,TGTGCCAGCACTACCCGGTGGGCCAGGGTAGCAGATACGCAGTATTTT,CASTTRWARVADTQYF
TRBV18,NA,TRBD2,TRBJ2-5,TGTGCCAGCTCACCGCTTGGGACTACGAAAGAGACCCAGTACTTC,CASSPLGTTKETQYF
TRBV28,many,TRBD2,TRBJ2-1,TGTGCCAGCAGGGAGGCTAGCGGAGTCAATGAGCAGTTCTTC,CASREASGVNEQFF
TRBV7-9,few,TRBD1,TRBJ2-7,TGTGCCAGCAGTTGGGGACAGTCCTACGAGCAGTACTTC,CASSWGQSYEQYF
TRBV7-8,once,NA,TRBJ2-5,TGTGCCAGCAGCGCCACTAGGTGGGAGACCCAGTACTTC,CASSATRWETQYF